The 29 T cell receptor beta chains listed next were all sequenced from one sample in a study of blood T cell repertoires in COVID-19 (TCRdb year 2020). The library was obtained by the immunoSEQ multiplex PCR assay. In its TCRdb copy, this immuneACCESS table keeps in-frame sequences only and misses some clones. Where compared with another copy, unresolved V genes explain less than half of these, and the others have no known cause. Recorded for this sample are nearly 70,000 clones; 82% of them occurred a single time. Of the sample, around 9.7% is held by the ten largest clones. The sequencing sample was made of peripheral blood. These receptors all stem from a woman aged 80 or older with acute or convalescent COVID-19.

The V gene is TRBV2, the J gene TRBJ1-5; TRBD1 agrees at 8 bases. Trimming at V came to 6 bases and at J to 0 bases, leaving 7 bases not matched to a gene. CDR1 and CDR2 from the germline V gene are SNHLY and FYNNEI. The CDR3 loop spans 16 amino acids. The CDR3 nucleotides read TGTGCCAGCAGGGACAGGGAGACCTATAGCAATCAGCCCCAGCATTTT. The encoded protein is CASRDRETYSNQPQHF.

The chain is built from TRBV6-6 and TRBJ1-2; possible D gene TRBD1, 6 bases. With 2 bases removed from V and 0 bases from J, the gap between germline ends came to 10 bases. Per the germline V gene, CDR1 is MNHNY and CDR2 is SVGAGI (reference sequence). The CDR3 has 15 residues. The CDR3 DNA sequence: TGTGCCAGCAGTTACGGGCAGGGGACTAACTATGGCTACACCTTC. Amino acids: CASSYGQGTNYGYTF.

The chain recombines TRBV5-1 with TRBJ2-2, with D unresolved. The germline CDR1 and CDR2 sequences are SGHRS and YFSETQ. There are 13 residues in the CDR3. V lost 1 base and J lost 1, with 2 bases in between. CDR3 sequence: CASSLLNTGELFF. CDR3 bases: TGCGCCAGCAGCTTGCTGAACACCGGGGAGCTGTTTTTT.

This chain uses TRBV29-1 with TRBJ1-3; 7 bases are shared with TRBD1. The CDR3 contains 15 residues. Trimming removed 7 bases from V and 2 bases from J; junction bases left unmatched: 11. Germline values: CDR1 SQVTM, CDR2 ANQGSEA. The CDR3: CSARGGLGPGNTIYF. The CDR3 nucleotides are TGCAGCGCCCGAGGGGGCCTAGGGCCTGGAAACACCATATATTTT.

The rearrangement uses TRBV11-2 and TRBJ2-2; D uncertain. The CDR3 covers 15 residues. Trimming took 1 base from V and 6 from J, leaving 12 bases between them. CDR1 is SGHAT, CDR2 FQNNGV, per germline. CDR3 coding DNA: TGTGCCAGCAGCTTAGCTCAGGCAACTGCCGGGGAGCTGTTTTTT. Its protein product is CASSLAQATAGELFF.

The V gene is TRBV19, the J gene TRBJ2-4, with D perhaps matching TRBD1 (6 bases). CDR3 size: 14 residues. The germline V and J ends were trimmed by 2 bases and 3 bases, with 8 bases remaining between them. Germline loops: CDR1 LNHDA, CDR2 SQIVND (reference sequence). The CDR3 reads CASSIWTDKNIQYF. The CDR3 nucleotides are TGTGCCAGTAGTATATGGACAGACAAAAACATTCAGTACTTC.

V usage is TRBV6-5 and J usage is TRBJ1-2; TRBD1 aligns across 9 bases. The length of the CDR3 is 14 residues. Unmatched junction bases numbered 4, after V lost 0 bases and J lost 8 bases. Germline V gene lookup returns CDR1 MNHEY and CDR2 SVGAGI. In DNA form, the CDR3 reads TGTGCCAGCAGTTACTCGGGACAGGGTCAGGGCTACACCTTC. Its translation: CASSYSGQGQGYTF.

This clone was seen a single time. This chain joins TRBV5-6 and TRBJ1-2; 12 bases line up with TRBD1. This CDR3 comprises 18 residues. Losses at the gene ends were 2 bases for V and 2 bases for J; bases not matched to a gene: 10. The germline gives CDR1 SGHDT, CDR2 YYEEEE. The CDR3 protein is CASSFGRDRGLRNYGYTF. The CDR3 DNA sequence: TGTGCCAGCAGCTTCGGTAGGGACAGGGGGCTCAGGAACTATGGCTACACCTTC.

The V and J genes are TRBV19 and TRBJ1-5; TRBD1 aligns across 7 bases. This CDR3 spans 14 amino acids. Germline trimming cut 5 bases from V and 4 bases from J; bases unmatched to any gene: 5. Germline V gene data show CDR1 as LNHDA and CDR2 as SQIVND (reference sequence). The CDR3 bases are TGTGCCAGTAGTCTACAGGACAGGAATCAGCCCCAGCATTTT. Translation: CASSLQDRNQPQHF.

This chain joins TRBV5-1 and TRBJ2-7; the D gene is possibly TRBD1 (7 bases). This CDR3 contains 14 residues. V shed 5 bases and J shed 0 bases, with 12 bases lying between them. CDR1 and CDR2 (germline): SGHRS, YFSETQ. CDR3 sequence (DNA): TGCGCCAGCAGGCAGGAGGGGGCCTCCTACGAGCAGTACTTC. Translation gives CASRQEGASYEQYF.

The chain employs TRBV29-1 and TRBJ1-2; 8 nucleotides line up with TRBD1. This CDR3 has 16 amino acids. The V gene end was trimmed by 3 bases and the J gene end by 4 bases; junction bases not matched to a gene: 13. Germline CDR1 SQVTM, CDR2 ANQGSEA. In DNA, the CDR3 is TGCAGCGTTGATGGGCCAGGGGGCAAGATCGGCTATGGCTACACCTTC. Amino acid sequence: CSVDGPGGKIGYGYTF. The full variable domain, rest sourced from reference TRBV29-1 and TRBJ1-2, is SAVISQKPSRDICQRGTSLTIQCQVDSQVTMMFWYRQQPGQSLTLIATANQGSEATYESGFVIDKFPISRPNLTFSTLTVSNMSPEDSSIYLCSVDGPGGKIGYGYTFGSGTRLTVV.

This clone was detected only once. The rearrangement links TRBV5-1 to TRBJ2-3; no clear D gene. The germline V gene has CDR1 SGHRS and CDR2 YFSETQ. CDR3 length: 15 amino acids. Trimming shortened V by 2 bases and J by 2 bases, and 12 bases separated the two germline ends. Written as DNA, the CDR3 is TGCGCCAGCAGCTTAGATGTGAGCTTCACAGATACGCAGTATTTT. Translated, it gives CASSLDVSFTDTQYF.

The CDR3 region has the DNA TGTGCCAGCAGCTTAGTCGTGGCTGGTCGTCTGAACACTGAAGCTTTCTTT. As protein: CASSLVVAGRLNTEAFF. The chain uses TRBV7-9 and TRBJ1-1; D gene unclear. V shed 1 base and J shed 0 bases, with 15 bases lying between them. Per germline, CDR1 SEHNR and CDR2 FQNEAQ (reference sequence). The CDR3 runs 17 residues.

This sequence joins TRBV30 and TRBJ1-6; D unclear. CDR1 and CDR2 (germline): GTSNPN, SVGIG (reference sequence). The CDR3 contains 15 residues. Trimming left V 2 bases short and J 0 bases short, with 8 bases between. The CDR3 DNA reads as TGTGCCTGGAGTTCGGAGAACTCCTATAATTCACCCCTCCACTTT. Protein product: CAWSSENSYNSPLHF. The full variable domain, its missing parts supplied by reference TRBV30 and TRBJ1-6, is SQTIHQWPATLVQPVGSPLSLECTVEGTSNPNLYWYRQAAGRGLQLLFYSVGIGQISSEVPQNLSASRPQDRQFILSSKKLLLSDSGFYLCAWSSENSYNSPLHFGNGTRLTVT.

The chain employs TRBV7-2 and TRBJ1-1; no definite D call. Trimming cost V 6 bases and J 0 bases, with 8 bases left between them. Germline CDR1 SGHTA, CDR2 FQGNSA. This CDR3 has 13 residues. The CDR3 sequence is CASSFQMNTEAFF. The CDR3 region has the DNA TGTGCCAGCAGTTTTCAGATGAACACTGAAGCTTTCTTT. The variable domain in full, completed from reference TRBV7-2 and TRBJ1-1, reads GAGVSQSPSNKVTEKGKDVELRCDPISGHTALYWYRQSLGQGLEFLIYFQGNSAPDKSGLPSDRFSAERTGGSVSTLTIQRTQQEDSAVYLCASSFQMNTEAFFGQGTRLTVV.

The chain combines TRBV11-1 with TRBJ2-1; 9 bases match TRBD1. There are 13 residues in the CDR3. V lost 5 bases and J lost 6; bases outside the gene matches: 2. Germline lookup yields CDR1 SGHAT and CDR2 FQDESV (reference sequence). The CDR3 nucleotides are TGTGCCAGCAGCAGGGACAGGGTCAATGAGCAGTTCTTC. It codes for CASSRDRVNEQFF.

This chain uses TRBV9 with TRBJ1-1; no clear D. Germline V gene lookup returns CDR1 SGDLS and CDR2 YYNGEE. The CDR3 consists of 13 residues. V lost 0 bases, J lost 6 bases, and 9 bases lay in between. CDR3 sequence: CASSVEEGSEAFF. The CDR3 region has the DNA TGTGCCAGCAGCGTAGAGGAGGGCTCTGAAGCTTTCTTT. The full variable domain, with the rest looked up from reference TRBV9 and TRBJ1-1, is DSGVTQTPKHLITATGQRVTLRCSPRSGDLSVYWYQQSLDQGLQFLIQYYNGEERAKGNILERFSAQQFPDLHSELNLSSLELGDSALYFCASSVEEGSEAFFGQGTRLTVV.

This sequence joins TRBV14 and TRBJ2-5; D not certain. Germline V gene lookup returns CDR1 SGHDN and CDR2 FVKESK. The CDR3 is 12 amino acids. Trimming left V 6 bases short and J 5 bases short, with 10 bases between. The CDR3 DNA reads as TGTGCCAGCAGTCCTAACCGGGAGACCCAGTACTTC. Translation: CASSPNRETQYF.

The chain's CDR3 is CASSPSHRAETEAFF. The CDR3 DNA follows: TGTGCCAGCTCACCCTCACACAGAGCCGAGACTGAAGCTTTCTTT. This chain uses TRBV18 with TRBJ1-1, with no clear D. Between the trimmed V and J ends, which lost 3 bases and 5 bases, there was a span of 16 bases. Germline V gene sequence: CDR1 KGHSH, CDR2 LQKENI. This CDR3 spans 15 amino acids.

CDR3 sequence: CASSLQGARETQYF. Written as DNA, the CDR3 is TGTGCCAGCAGCTTACAGGGGGCACGGGAGACCCAGTACTTC. This chain links TRBV13 with TRBJ2-5; TRBD1 matches 8 bases. CDR1 is PRHDT and CDR2 is FYEKMQ in the germline V gene (reference sequence). Trimming cost V 2 bases and J 5 bases; bases outside gene matches: 4. The CDR3 totals 14 residues.

The V call is TRBV30, the J call TRBJ1-3, with D hard to call. Germline CDR1 is GTSNPN and CDR2 is SVGIG (reference sequence). Trimming pared 0 bases from V and 7 bases from J, leaving 16 bases between. The CDR3 sequence is 15 residues long. The CDR3 coding sequence is TGTGCCTGGAGTGTCGGGTATTATCCGGGGAACACCATATATTTT. Residues: CAWSVGYYPGNTIYF. Full variable domain (remainder filled in from reference TRBV30 and TRBJ1-3): SQTIHQWPATLVQPVGSPLSLECTVEGTSNPNLYWYRQAAGRGLQLLFYSVGIGQISSEVPQNLSASRPQDRQFILSSKKLLLSDSGFYLCAWSVGYYPGNTIYFGEGSWLTVV.

The gene calls are TRBV6-1 and TRBJ2-7; tentative D call: TRBD1 (5 bases). V was cut by 0 bases and J by 6 bases, with 12 bases left in between. The CDR3 sequence is 14 residues long. Germline V gene sequence: CDR1 MNHNS, CDR2 SASEGT. The chain's CDR3 is CASSEARQKLEQYF. The CDR3 coding sequence is TGTGCCAGCAGTGAAGCTCGACAGAAACTCGAGCAGTACTTC.

The gene calls are TRBV7-8 and TRBJ2-1, with TRBD2 matching over 13 bases. CDR1 SGHVS and CDR2 FQNEAQ come from the germline V gene. With V trimmed by 8 bases and J by 6 bases, 7 bases remained unmatched. The CDR3 is 15 residues long. CDR3 in amino acids: CASHTTSGGANEQFF. The CDR3, as DNA: TGTGCCAGCCACACTACTAGCGGGGGGGCCAATGAGCAGTTCTTC.

Comments on this clone: No conserved phenylalanine or tryptophan is present at the end of the CDR3, so a read error is the likely explanation. The DNA is omitted, as the CDR3 cannot be located on it reliably, and the CDR3 follows TCRdb's listing. The V gene is TRBV25-1, the J gene TRBJ1-1. Germline-derived CDR1 and CDR2 are MGHDK and SYGVNS. The CDR3 has 14 residues if both end residues are counted. The CDR3 here is CASSESGTGTPNFS.

The chain has TRBV9 and TRBJ1-2, with 8 bases lining up with TRBD1. Per the germline V gene, CDR1 is SGDLS and CDR2 is YYNGEE. Trimming cost V 4 bases and J 8 bases; bases outside gene matches: 13. The CDR3 is made up of 15 amino acids. CDR3 loop: CASSTRGDRLGGYTF. CDR3 DNA: TGTGCCAGCAGCACGAGAGGGGACAGGCTAGGAGGCTACACCTTC.

V is TRBV7-2 and J is TRBJ2-5, with TRBD2 identical over 11 bases. Unmatched junction bases numbered 4, after V lost 0 bases and J lost 4 bases. CDR1 and CDR2 (germline): SGHTA, FQGNSA. This CDR3 has 16 residues. CDR3 DNA: TGTGCCAGCAGCTTAGCAACTAGCGGGGGTGGAGAGACCCAGTACTTC. Its protein product is CASSLATSGGGETQYF.

The sample holds a few counts of this clone. The rearrangement joins TRBV5-6 to TRBJ2-2; no definite D call. CDR1 is SGHDT, CDR2 YYEEEE, per germline. V was trimmed by 4 bases and J by 4 bases, leaving 14 bases between them. There are 15 residues in the CDR3. The CDR3 DNA reads TGTGCCAGCAGCCCCGGCGATACTACCACCGGGGAGCTGTTTTTT. The encoded protein is CASSPGDTTTGELFF.

This sequence joins TRBV19 and TRBJ2-5; perhaps TRBD2 as D (7 bases). Germline assignment: CDR1 LNHDA and CDR2 SQIVND (reference sequence). V was clipped by 3 bases and J by 5 bases, with 16 bases between them. The CDR3 runs 15 residues. The CDR3 is CASSIVAGAGETQYF. In nucleotides, the CDR3 is TGTGCCAGTAGTATTGTGGCGGGGGCTGGGGAGACCCAGTACTTC. Full variable domain (outside the CDR3, taken from reference TRBV19 and TRBJ2-5): DGGITQSPKYLFRKEGQNVTLSCEQNLNHDAMYWYRQDPGQGLRLIYYSQIVNDFQKGDIAEGYSVSREKKESFPLTVTSAQKNPTAFYLCASSIVAGAGETQYFGPGTRLLVL.

The chain employs TRBV5-1 and TRBJ2-7, with 9 nucleotides matching TRBD1. Trimming at V came to 0 bases and at J to 4 bases, leaving 5 bases not matched to a gene. Germline CDR1 is SGHRS and CDR2 is YFSETQ. The CDR3 has 15 amino acids. The CDR3 sequence: CASSLAMGQGYEQYF. The CDR3 DNA reads as TGCGCCAGCAGCTTGGCCATGGGACAGGGTTACGAGCAGTACTTC.